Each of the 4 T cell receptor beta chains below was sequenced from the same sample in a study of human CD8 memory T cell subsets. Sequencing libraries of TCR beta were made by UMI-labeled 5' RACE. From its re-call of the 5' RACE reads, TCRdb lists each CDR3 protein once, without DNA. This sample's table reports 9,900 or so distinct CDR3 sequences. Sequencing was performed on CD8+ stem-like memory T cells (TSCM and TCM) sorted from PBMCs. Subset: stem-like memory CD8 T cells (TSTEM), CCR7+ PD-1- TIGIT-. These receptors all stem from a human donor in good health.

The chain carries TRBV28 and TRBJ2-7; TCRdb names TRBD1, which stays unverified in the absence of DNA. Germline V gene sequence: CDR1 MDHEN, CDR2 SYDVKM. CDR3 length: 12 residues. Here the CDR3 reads CASRTGFDEQYF.

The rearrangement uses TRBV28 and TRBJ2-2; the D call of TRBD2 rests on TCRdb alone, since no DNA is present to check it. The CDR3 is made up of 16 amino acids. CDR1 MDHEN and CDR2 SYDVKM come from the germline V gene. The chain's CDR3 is CASSATSGRAAGELFF.

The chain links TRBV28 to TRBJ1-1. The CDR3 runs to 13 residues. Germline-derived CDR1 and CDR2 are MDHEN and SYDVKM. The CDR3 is CASSLDRNTEAFF.

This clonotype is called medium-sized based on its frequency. CDR3 amino acids: CSARERTATNEKLFF. This sequence joins TRBV20-1 and TRBJ1-4. Germline V gene data show CDR1 as DFQATT and CDR2 as SNEGSKA (reference sequence). There are 15 residues in the CDR3.